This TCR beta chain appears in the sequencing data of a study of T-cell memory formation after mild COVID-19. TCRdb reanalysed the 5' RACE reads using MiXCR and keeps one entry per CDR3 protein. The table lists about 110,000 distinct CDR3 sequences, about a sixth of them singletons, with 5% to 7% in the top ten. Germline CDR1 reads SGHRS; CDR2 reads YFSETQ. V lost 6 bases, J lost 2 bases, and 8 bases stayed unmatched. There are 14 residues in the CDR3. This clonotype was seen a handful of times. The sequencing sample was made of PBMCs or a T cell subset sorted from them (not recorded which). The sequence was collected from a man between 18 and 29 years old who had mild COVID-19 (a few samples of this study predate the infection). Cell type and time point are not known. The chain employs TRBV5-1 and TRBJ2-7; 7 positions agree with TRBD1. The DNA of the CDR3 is TGCGCCAGCAACTTAGGGGGCGGCACCTACGAGCAGTACTTC. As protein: CASNLGGGTYEQYF.